The T cell receptor beta chain under discussion was sequenced for a study of Ad26.COV2.S vaccination and SARS-CoV-2 variants. The data were produced by immunoSEQ multiplex PCR, yet TCRdb's version contains in-frame clones alone and is incomplete. The sample has 300,000 to 400,000 clones, about 90% seen once. V was clipped by 6 bases and J by 6 bases; unmatched bases: 4. The CDR3 is 13 amino acids. Germline V gives CDR1 MGHDK, CDR2 SYGVNS. This clone was counted once. This chain uses TRBV25-1 with TRBJ1-2, with 10 positions matching TRBD1. This clonotype originated in a human donor who had recovered from COVID-19. The input for sequencing was peripheral blood, taken after recovery from COVID-19. The CDR3 region is CASRVGTGDGYTF. The CDR3 region has the DNA TGTGCCAGCAGAGTAGGGACAGGGGATGGCTACACCTTC.